What follows are 20 T cell receptor beta chains derived from one specimen sequenced in a study of T cells in Graves' hyperthyroidism and ophthalmopathy. There were TCR beta CDR3 regions amplified from RNA transcripts. Initially, a first-round RT-PCR of the TCR CDR3 employed the HTBI primer set. TCRdb ran MiXCR on the multiplex PCR reads and lists one entry per CDR3 protein. The table records hundreds of thousands of distinct CDR3 sequences, 30% to 40% of them present only once. Sequenced sample: blood. Source of these receptors: a woman aged 40 to 50 with Graves' hyperthyroidism.

As to this clonotype: A read error may be the cause here, since a much bigger clone is one base away. The V call is TRBV7-8, the J call TRBJ1-6, with no clear D. Germline V gives CDR1 SGHVS, CDR2 FQNEAQ. The CDR3 length is 16 residues. CDR3 nucleotides: TGTGCCAGCAGCTTAGCGTTTATGGGTTACACTTCACCCCTCCGCTTT. Its translation is CASSLAFMGYTSPLRF.

This clonotype was seen ten or more times. The chain recombines TRBV7-8 with TRBJ1-4, with 10 nucleotides matching TRBD1. The CDR3 has 15 amino acids. After removal of 5 bases from V and 8 bases from J, the junction contained 8 bases not matched to a gene. Germline V lookup: CDR1 SGHVS, CDR2 FQNEAQ. CDR3 coding DNA: TGTGCCAGCAGCCCCCGACAGGGGGCATCGGAAAAACTGTTTTTT. Translation: CASSPRQGASEKLFF.

A remark on this clonotype: One base away lies a much larger clone, so this may be a sequencing read error. The chain employs TRBV20-1 and TRBJ2-5; 7 bases agree with TRBD2. The end of the DNA is better explained by TRBJ2-7, so the J call may be wrong. From germline, CDR1 is DFQATT and CDR2 SNEGSKA (reference sequence). The length of the CDR3 is 11 residues. The CDR3 sequence is CSAGRGNEQYF. CDR3 coding DNA: TGCAGTGCTGGGCGGGGGAACGAGCAGTACTTC.

This clonotype appeared many times. The genes are TRBV20-1 and TRBJ1-4; unclear D gene. Germline values: CDR1 DFQATT, CDR2 SNEGSKA (reference sequence). The CDR3 is made up of 11 amino acids. Trimming removed 8 bases from V and 5 bases from J, with 9 bases in between. The CDR3 region is CSTARNEKLFF. CDR3 coding DNA: TGCAGTACTGCCAGGAATGAAAAACTGTTTTTT.

This clonotype was seen more than once but under ten times. The chain uses TRBV7-2 and TRBJ1-1; D perhaps matches TRBD1 (5 bases). The V end lost 5 bases, the J end lost 6 bases, and 25 bases lay between the germline ends. The CDR3 loop spans 17 amino acids. In germline, CDR1 is SGHTA, CDR2 FQGNSA. The CDR3 sequence is CASSRDLDINRIAEAFF. The CDR3 nucleotides read TGTGCCAGCAGCCGGGATCTGGACATTAATAGAATCGCTGAAGCTTTCTTT.

This clonotype was seen repeatedly, ten times or more. The CDR3 is CATSDPLSGSGQPQHF. CDR3 sequence (DNA): TGTGCCACCAGTGACCCCCTTTCGGGGTCGGGGCAGCCCCAGCATTTT. J is TRBJ1-5 and V is TRBV24-1, with no clear D. Germline V gives CDR1 KGHDR, CDR2 SFDVKD. The CDR3 is made up of 16 amino acids. V lost 4 bases, J lost 7 bases, and 19 bases lay in between.

This clonotype was picked up many times. The chain recombines TRBV29-1 with TRBJ2-5, with 7 bases fitting TRBD2. This CDR3 contains 13 residues. V shed 4 bases and J 3 bases; nucleotides not matched to a gene: 5. CDR1 and CDR2 from the germline V gene are SQVTM and ANQGSEA. CDR3 nucleotide sequence: TGCAGCGTTGTCGGCGGGAGTGAAGAGACCCAGTACTTC. This translates into CSVVGGSEETQYF.

There are many counts of this clonotype. The V gene is TRBV10-3, the J gene TRBJ1-4; 8 bases match TRBD1. The ends lost 6 bases at V and 1 base at J; junction bases unmatched: 13. Germline CDR1 and CDR2: ENHRY and SYGVKD. CDR3 size: 18 residues. The CDR3 DNA reads TGTGCCATCAGGGCCACCGGGACAGGAAGAATAACTAATGAAAAACTGTTTTTT. This gives the protein CAIRATGTGRITNEKLFF.

V is TRBV4-3 and J is TRBJ1-2, with D tentatively TRBD1 (5 bases). V was pared by 2 bases and J by 2 bases, with 15 bases between. The CDR3 has 16 residues. CDR1 and CDR2 from the germline V gene are LGHNA and YSLEER. CDR3 amino acids: CASSQLGAGQNYGYTF. CDR3 bases: TGCGCCAGCAGCCAACTAGGGGCAGGGCAAAACTATGGCTACACCTTC.

In its sample, this clonotype was seen a few times. V and J are TRBV18 and TRBJ2-7; the D gene is possibly TRBD1 (6 bases). The CDR3 is 14 residues long. V lost 5 bases, J lost 5 bases, and 16 bases lay in between. Germline V gene sequence: CDR1 KGHSH, CDR2 LQKENI. CDR3 nucleotides: TGTGCCAGCTCAGGACAGTACGTTTTGGACGAGCAGTACTTC. This encodes CASSGQYVLDEQYF.

The chain uses TRBV10-3 and TRBJ2-5; D not certain. Trimming pared 3 bases from V and 9 bases from J, leaving 11 bases between. The CDR3 has 12 amino acids. Germline CDR1 ENHRY, CDR2 SYGVKD. CDR3 protein: CAISEGDQPQYF. DNA for the CDR3: TGTGCCATCAGTGAAGGTGATCAGCCCCAGTACTTC.

This clonotype was seen many times. The chain is built from TRBV20-1 and TRBJ1-1, with unresolved D. Germline assignment: CDR1 DFQATT and CDR2 SNEGSKA (reference sequence). CDR3 length equals 12 residues. V was clipped by 0 bases and J by 1 base, with 3 bases between them. The CDR3: CSARDKNTEAFF. The CDR3 nucleotides are TGCAGTGCTAGAGACAAGAACACTGAAGCTTTCTTT.

The sample holds a few counts of this clonotype. The V call is TRBV12-3 or TRBV12-4, the J call TRBJ1-6, with 7 bases matching TRBD1. The trim removed 6 bases at V and 8 bases at J, leaving 13 bases unmatched. The CDR3 is 16 residues long. CDR3 sequence (DNA): TGTGCCAGCAGCCTCTTGTCAGGGGGAGCTGATTCACCCCTCCACTTT. Residues: CASSLLSGGADSPLHF.

This clonotype was recorded many times. The CDR3 protein is CASRPSQEPREQYF. CDR3 coding DNA: TGCGCCAGCAGACCGTCGCAGGAGCCGAGGGAGCAGTACTTC. The genes are TRBV10-2 and TRBJ2-7, with D unresolved. Per germline, CDR1 WSHSY and CDR2 SAAADI. CDR3 length: 14 residues. Trimming removed 6 bases from V and 7 bases from J, with 19 bases in between.

V is TRBV10-3 and J is TRBJ1-1; 7 positions agree with TRBD1. The germline V gene encodes CDR1 ENHRY and CDR2 SYGVKD. J gave up 2 bases and V 6 bases, and 6 bases lay outside the gene matches. CDR3 size: 14 residues. CDR3 nucleotide sequence: TGTGCCATCAGGCCCGGGACAGACAACACTGAAGCTTTCTTT. Translation gives CAIRPGTDNTEAFF.

The table lists this clonotype with many counts. The gene calls are TRBV5-1 and TRBJ1-6, with D possibly TRBD1 on 5 matching bases. The germline V gene encodes CDR1 SGHRS and CDR2 YFSETQ. V dropped 3 bases and J dropped 6 bases, with 10 bases sitting between them. This CDR3 comprises 14 residues. Here the CDR3 DNA reads TGCGCCAGCAGCTACGACGGGGGTAATTCACCCCTCCACTTT. It encodes CASSYDGGNSPLHF. Full variable domain (missing parts from reference TRBV5-1 and TRBJ1-6): KAGVTQTPRYLIKTRGQQVTLSCSPISGHRSVSWYQQTPGQGLQFLFEYFSETQRNKGNFPGRFSGRQFSNSRSEMNVSTLELGDSALYLCASSYDGGNSPLHFGNGTRLTVT.

In this sample, this clonotype turned up many times. The chain has TRBV29-1 and TRBJ2-7, with a possible D match to TRBD1 (6 bases). There are 13 residues in the CDR3. Germline V gene sequence: CDR1 SQVTM, CDR2 ANQGSEA. Between the trimmed V and J ends, which lost 3 bases and 0 bases, there was a span of 9 bases. The CDR3 loop is CSVEDRYSYEQYF. The DNA of the CDR3 is TGCAGCGTTGAGGACAGATACTCCTACGAGCAGTACTTC.

There are many counts of this clonotype. The rearrangement uses TRBV24-1 and TRBJ1-5, with a tentative D call TRBD1 (6 bases). In germline, CDR1 is KGHDR, CDR2 SFDVKD. V shed 4 bases and J shed 6 bases, with 12 bases lying between them. This CDR3 has 14 amino acids. CDR3: CATSETGFGQPQHF. The CDR3 DNA is TGTGCCACCAGTGAGACAGGATTCGGTCAGCCCCAGCATTTT.

This clonotype was counted ten times or more. This chain joins TRBV10-2 and TRBJ1-1; possible D gene TRBD1, 5 bases. The CDR3 spans 14 residues. Per the germline V gene, CDR1 is WSHSY and CDR2 is SAAADI. Trimming pared 5 bases from V and 6 bases from J, leaving 16 bases between. In nucleotides, the CDR3 is TGCGCCAGCAGTACCGATGGGACCTTGCCTGAAGCTTTCTTT. Translation: CASSTDGTLPEAFF.

The J gene is TRBJ2-7, the V gene TRBV7-2; 11 bases match TRBD2. The ends lost 11 bases at V and 6 bases at J; junction bases unmatched: 6. This CDR3 contains 12 residues. Germline V lookup: CDR1 SGHTA, CDR2 FQGNSA. CDR3 protein: CAFRGTSGEQYF. For the CDR3, the DNA is TGTGCCTTTCGGGGGACTAGCGGCGAGCAGTACTTC.